This T cell receptor (beta chain) was recovered during a study of T-cell memory formation after mild COVID-19. Regarding the study as a whole: Largely, contracting CD4+ clones fell within CM and EM, and contracting CD8+ clones within EMRA.

TCRdb re-analysed the 5' RACE reads in MiXCR, keeping a single row per CDR3 protein. Among more than 200,000 distinct CDR3 sequences, roughly 15% were seen once, and the ten largest hold around 3.7%. Trimming left V 1 base short and J 5 bases short, with 17 bases between. CDR1 LGHDT and CDR2 YNNKEL come from the germline V gene (reference sequence). The length of the CDR3 is 16 residues. A note on this clonotype: Its specificity is not known.

Sequencing input: PBMCs or a T cell subset sorted from them (not recorded which). V and J are TRBV3-1 and TRBJ2-5; D may be TRBD1 (6 bases). The sequence was obtained from a man between 18 and 29 years old who had mild COVID-19 (a few samples of this study predate the infection). Cell type and time point are not known. The CDR3 reads CASSQVAGGASETQYF. In DNA, the CDR3 is TGTGCCAGCAGCCAAGTGGCTGGGGGCGCTTCGGAGACCCAGTACTTC.